The rows below give T cell receptor beta chains drawn from one sample of a study of blood T cell repertoires in COVID-19. This table comes from immunoSEQ multiplex PCR, and its TCRdb copy is limited to in-frame clones, with some not included. Of some 120,000 clones in the sample, 90% were seen once. The specimen sequenced was peripheral blood. These receptors originate from a human donor with active COVID-19. The donor label of this sample is uncertain. Each CDR3 is given with its conserved first and last residue. The D gene is left open where the match is weak. Size values are once, few and many counts, or a class for expanded clones, and some rows have none.

j_call,v_call,d_call,clone_size,cdr3_aa,cdr3_nt
TRBJ1-1,TRBV3-1/TRBV3-2,-,-,CASSLKARGGTEAFF,TGTGCCAGCAGCCTTAAAGCGCGTGGCGGCACTGAAGCTTTCTTT
TRBJ2-1,TRBV6-2/TRBV6-3,TRBD2,-,CASSRVRLAGGGNEQFF,TGTGCCAGCAGCCGTGTTCGACTAGCGGGGGGTGGGAATGAGCAGTTCTTC
TRBJ1-1,TRBV28,-,-,CASGAAPTEPHTESFF,TGTGCCAGCGGCGCAGCCCCCACGGAGCCCCACACTGAGTCTTTCTTT
TRBJ1-1,TRBV12-3/TRBV12-4,-,once,CASSLARGTEAFF,TGTGCCAGCAGTTTAGCGCGGGGCACTGAAGCTTTCTTT
TRBJ2-3,TRBV5-1,TRBD2,-,CASSFGLAGASDTQYF,TGCGCCAGCAGCTTCGGACTAGCGGGGGCTTCAGATACGCAGTATTTT
TRBJ2-1,TRBV5-5,TRBD2,-,CASSLLKPGLENYNEQFF,TGTGCCAGCAGCTTATTAAAACCGGGACTAGAGAATTACAATGAGCAGTTCTTC
TRBJ2-2,TRBV3-1/TRBV3-2,-,-,CASSQASLNTGELFF,TGTGCCAGCAGCCAAGCGAGCCTGAACACCGGGGAGCTGTTTTTT
TRBJ2-5,TRBV4-1,-,-,CASSQDRTQYF,TGCGCCAGCAGCCAAGACCGGACCCAGTACTTC
TRBJ2-1,TRBV19,TRBD2,-,CASRLAGGNEQFF,TGTGCCAGTAGGCTAGCGGGGGGGAATGAGCAGTTCTTC
TRBJ2-1,TRBV11-1,-,-,CASSNPGVAYNEQFF,TGTGCCAGCAGCAACCCAGGGGTGGCCTACAATGAGCAGTTCTTC
TRBJ1-2,TRBV5-1,TRBD1,-,CASSFYGQGGDGYTF,TGCGCCAGCAGCTTTTACGGACAGGGGGGCGATGGCTACACCTTC
TRBJ2-1,TRBV21-1,-,-,CASKKRGGEQFF,TGTGCCAGCAAGAAACGGGGGGGTGAGCAGTTCTTC
TRBJ2-5,TRBV5-6,TRBD2,once,CASSLAGGLAAGQETQYF,TGTGCCAGCAGCTTGGCCGGGGGACTAGCGGCCGGTCAAGAGACCCAGTACTTC
TRBJ2-7,TRBV6-5,TRBD1,-,CASRWTGTGAEQYF,TGTGCCAGCAGGTGGACCGGGACAGGGGCCGAGCAGTACTTC
TRBJ2-1,TRBV25-1,TRBD2,-,CASSDRSGGHNEQFF,TGTGCCAGCAGTGATCGTAGCGGGGGGCACAATGAGCAGTTCTTC
TRBJ2-1,TRBV25-1,-,-,CASSESGFAYNEQFF,TGTGCCAGCAGTGAATCCGGGTTTGCTTACAATGAGCAGTTCTTC
TRBJ2-1,TRBV2,-,-,CASSAFEANNEQFF,TGTGCCAGCAGTGCTTTCGAGGCAAACAATGAGCAGTTCTTC
TRBJ2-5,TRBV4-2,TRBD2,-,CASSQSELAAPETQYF,TGTGCCAGCAGCCAAAGCGAACTAGCGGCCCCTGAGACCCAGTACTTC
TRBJ2-5,TRBV3-1/TRBV3-2,TRBD2,-,CASSLTSGGEETQYF,TGTGCCAGCAGCCTGACTAGCGGGGGGGAAGAGACCCAGTACTTC
TRBJ1-2,TRBV19,TRBD1,-,CASHAPGQGGDYGYTF,TGTGCCAGCCATGCACCGGGACAGGGTGGGGACTATGGCTACACCTTC
TRBJ2-2,TRBV2,TRBD2,-,CASSGGTSSGRNTGELFF,TGTGCCAGCAGCGGAGGGACTTCTAGCGGGAGAAACACCGGGGAGCTGTTTTTT
TRBJ2-7,TRBV11-2,-,-,CASSLAGGAREQYF,TGTGCCAGCAGCTTAGCGGGGGGCGCCAGGGAGCAGTACTTC
TRBJ2-7,TRBV12-5,TRBD1,-,CASGLPRQGAHEQYF,TGTGCTAGTGGTTTGCCCCGACAGGGGGCTCATGAGCAGTACTTC
TRBJ1-2,TRBV5-1,TRBD1,-,CASRLRDRRGNYGYTF,TGCGCCAGCAGGCTCCGGGACAGAAGGGGAAACTATGGCTACACCTTC
TRBJ2-3,TRBV7-3,TRBD2,-,CASSLTTSGRNTDTQYF,TGTGCCAGCAGCTTAACGACTAGCGGGAGAAACACAGATACGCAGTATTTT
TRBJ2-5,TRBV7-9,-,once,CASSLGVWGLGRTETQYF,TGTGCCAGCAGCTTAGGGGTTTGGGGACTCGGAAGGACAGAGACCCAGTACTTC
TRBJ1-1,TRBV3-1/TRBV3-2,TRBD1,-,CASSQDDRGADTEAFF,TGTGCCAGCAGCCAAGATGACAGGGGGGCCGACACTGAAGCTTTCTTT
TRBJ2-5,TRBV7-2,TRBD2,-,CASSLTSGGGQYF,TGTGCCAGCAGCTTAACTAGCGGTGGAGGCCAGTACTTC
TRBJ1-1,TRBV4-1,-,-,CASSPQAGRGNTEAFF,TGCGCCAGCAGCCCCCAGGCGGGCAGGGGGAACACTGAAGCTTTCTTT
TRBJ2-5,TRBV19,TRBD2,once,CASSSGGVETQYF,TGTGCCAGTAGTAGCGGGGGGGTTGAGACCCAGTACTTC
TRBJ2-5,TRBV5-6,-,-,CASSFLLDQETQYF,TGTGCCAGCAGCTTTCTACTAGATCAAGAGACCCAGTACTTC
TRBJ1-1,TRBV19,TRBD1,once,CATMRSTGRRNTEAFF,TGTGCCACCATGCGGTCGACAGGGAGGAGGAACACTGAAGCTTTCTTT
TRBJ2-3,TRBV7-2,TRBD2,-,CASSSVPGLAGDTQYF,TGTGCCAGCAGCTCCGTCCCGGGACTAGCCGGAGATACGCAGTATTTT
TRBJ1-2,TRBV29-1,TRBD1,-,CSVTGVDGYTF,TGCAGCGTGACAGGGGTCGATGGCTACACCTTC
TRBJ2-7,TRBV5-4,-,-,CASSRSGQAYEQYF,TGTGCCAGCAGCAGAAGCGGGCAGGCCTACGAGCAGTACTTC
TRBJ2-3,TRBV6-5,TRBD1,-,CASSSGTGTADTQYF,TGTGCCAGCAGCTCCGGGACAGGAACCGCAGATACGCAGTATTTT
TRBJ2-2,TRBV24-1,-,-,CATASRGTGELFF,TGTGCCACCGCGTCAAGGGGCACCGGGGAGCTGTTTTTT
TRBJ1-6,TRBV5-6,-,-,CASSYWALPGDSPLHF,TGTGCCAGCAGCTATTGGGCCTTACCGGGGGACTCACCCCTCCACTTT
TRBJ2-7,TRBV6-6,TRBD1,-,CASRRPGQGTYEQYF,TGTGCCAGCAGACGACCGGGACAGGGTACCTACGAGCAGTACTTC
TRBJ2-1,TRBV20-1,TRBD2,-,CSAVGGDEQFF,TGCAGTGCCGTCGGGGGGGACGAGCAGTTCTTC
TRBJ2-1,TRBV7-2,TRBD2,-,CASSLRAGLAGGNNEQFF,TGTGCCAGCAGCTTACGGGCCGGACTAGCGGGGGGTAACAATGAGCAGTTCTTC
TRBJ2-7,TRBV5-6,-,-,CASSLGGVPYF,TGTGCCAGCAGCCTGGGCGGGGTACCGTACTTC
TRBJ2-2,TRBV11-2,TRBD2,once,CASSLLAGAATGELFF,TGTGCCAGCAGCTTACTAGCGGGGGCGGCCACCGGGGAGCTGTTTTTT
TRBJ1-1,TRBV11-2,-,once,CASSLGWSRATEAFF,TGTGCCAGCAGCTTAGGGTGGAGCAGGGCCACTGAAGCTTTCTTT
TRBJ1-6,TRBV4-3,TRBD1,few,CASSQARDRMNSPLHF,TGCGCCAGCAGCCAGGCCCGGGACAGGATGAATTCACCCCTCCACTTT
TRBJ2-7,TRBV18,-,-,CASSPQKGGAHEQYF,TGTGCCAGCTCACCACAGAAGGGGGGGGCGCACGAGCAGTACTTC
TRBJ1-5,TRBV7-2,-,-,CASSLEVQNNQPQHF,TGTGCCAGCAGCTTAGAGGTACAGAACAATCAGCCCCAGCATTTT
TRBJ1-1,TRBV3-1/TRBV3-2,TRBD1,-,CASSRRDSNTEAFF,TGTGCCAGCAGCCGCCGGGACAGTAACACTGAAGCTTTCTTT
TRBJ2-5,TRBV15,-,-,CATSSLTDQETQYF,TGTGCCACCAGCAGTCTGACAGATCAAGAGACCCAGTACTTC
TRBJ1-1,TRBV14,-,-,CASSHRGFRNTEAFF,TGTGCCAGCAGCCATAGGGGATTCCGGAACACTGAAGCTTTCTTT
TRBJ2-7,TRBV3-1/TRBV3-2,-,few,CASSQTASSGQYF,TGTGCCAGCAGCCAGACGGCTAGCTCAGGGCAGTACTTC
TRBJ2-1,TRBV14,TRBD2,-,CASSQDFLAGVFSYNEQFF,TGTGCCAGCAGCCAAGATTTCCTAGCGGGGGTTTTCTCCTACAATGAGCAGTTCTTC
TRBJ2-7,TRBV3-1/TRBV3-2,-,-,CASSLGTGTLFYEQYF,TGTGCCAGCAGCCTCGGAACAGGGACCCTCTTCTACGAGCAGTACTTC